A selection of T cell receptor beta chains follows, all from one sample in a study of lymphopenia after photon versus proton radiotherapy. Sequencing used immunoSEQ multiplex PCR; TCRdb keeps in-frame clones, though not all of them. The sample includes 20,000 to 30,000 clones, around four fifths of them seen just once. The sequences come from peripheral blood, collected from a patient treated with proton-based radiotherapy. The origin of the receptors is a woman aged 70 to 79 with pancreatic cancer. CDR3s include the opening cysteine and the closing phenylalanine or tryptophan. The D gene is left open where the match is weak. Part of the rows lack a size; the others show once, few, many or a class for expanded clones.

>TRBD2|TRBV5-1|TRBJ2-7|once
CASSMGLAGPYEQYF
TGCGCCAGCAGCATGGGACTAGCGGGGCCATACGAGCAGTACTTC
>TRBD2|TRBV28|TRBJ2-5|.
CASSQAAASGRTQETQYF
TGTGCCAGCAGCCAAGCGGCCGCTAGCGGGAGGACCCAAGAGACCCAGTACTTC
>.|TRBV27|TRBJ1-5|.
CASSLKGRGDQPQHF
TGTGCCAGCAGTTTGAAGGGACGGGGCGATCAGCCCCAGCATTTT
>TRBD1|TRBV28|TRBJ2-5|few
CASSSTGVRETQYF
TGTGCCAGCAGTTCTACAGGGGTTAGGGAGACCCAGTACTTC
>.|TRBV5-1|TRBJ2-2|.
CASRGGTRSTGELFF
TGCGCCAGCAGGGGCGGGACTCGCAGCACCGGGGAGCTGTTTTTT
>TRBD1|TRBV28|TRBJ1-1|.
CASRLGTGGTEAFF
TGTGCCAGCAGGCTGGGGACAGGGGGCACTGAAGCTTTCTTT
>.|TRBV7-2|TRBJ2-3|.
CASTLLPRGIADTQYF
TGTGCCAGCACCCTACTACCTCGCGGGATCGCAGATACGCAGTATTTT
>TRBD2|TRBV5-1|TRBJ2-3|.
CASVLAGQSTDTQYF
TGCGCCAGCGTCCTAGCGGGGCAGAGCACAGATACGCAGTATTTT
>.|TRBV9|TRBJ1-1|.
CASSRGVDLSNTEAFF
TGTGCCAGCAGCAGAGGGGTGGACCTATCGAACACTGAAGCTTTCTTT
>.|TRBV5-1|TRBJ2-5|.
CASGRTQETQYF
TGCGCCAGCGGACGGACACAAGAGACCCAGTACTTC
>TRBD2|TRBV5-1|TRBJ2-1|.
CASSSTSGRYEQFF
TGCGCCAGCAGCTCGACTAGCGGGAGGTATGAGCAGTTCTTC
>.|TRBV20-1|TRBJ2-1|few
CSARSEGLKFF
TGCAGTGCTAGAAGTGAGGGTCTCAAGTTCTTC
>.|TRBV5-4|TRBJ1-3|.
CASSFPGNTIYF
TGTGCCAGCAGCTTCCCTGGAAACACCATATATTTT
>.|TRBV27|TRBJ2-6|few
CASSLSASGANVLTF
TGTGCCAGCAGTTTATCGGCCTCTGGGGCCAACGTCCTGACTTTC
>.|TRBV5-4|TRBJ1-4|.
CASSQEWRAGKLFF
TGTGCCAGCAGCCAGGAGTGGCGGGCTGGGAAACTGTTTTTT
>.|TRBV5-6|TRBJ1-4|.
CASSLGGTNEKLFF
TGTGCCAGCAGCTTGGGAGGGACTAATGAAAAACTGTTTTTT